The 31 T cell receptor beta chains listed next were all sequenced from one sample in a study of Tregs in tolerant kidney transplant recipients. Mixed chimerism was transient after nonmyeloablative marrow transplants from related graft donors. This table comes from immunoSEQ multiplex PCR, and its TCRdb copy is limited to in-frame clones, with some not included. Altogether about 50,000 clones are present, around 90% being singletons, with the ten largest covering less than 20%. The material was CD8+ T cells from blood (PBMCs), obtained 12 months after the transplant. These receptors all come from a human patient who received a combined kidney and bone marrow transplant. Some T cells may be the graft donor's.

The chain employs TRBV27 and TRBJ2-7, with D unclear. This CDR3 comprises 13 residues. V was clipped by 5 bases and J by 2 bases, with 10 bases between them. Per germline, CDR1 MNHEY and CDR2 SMNVEV (reference sequence). DNA of the CDR3: TGTGCCAGCAGTAAACGCGGCCCCTACGAGCAGTACTTC. Its protein product is CASSKRGPYEQYF.

CDR3 in DNA: TGTGCCAGCAGCTTAGCGAGGCAGGGGAAACTAAATACGCAGTATTTT. This translates into CASSLARQGKLNTQYF. This sequence joins TRBV13 and TRBJ2-3, with a weak D call TRBD1 (6 bases). Trimming left V 1 base short and J 7 bases short, with 18 bases between. The CDR3 sequence is 16 residues long. Germline V gene data show CDR1 as PRHDT and CDR2 as FYEKMQ (reference sequence).

The chain couples TRBV6-1 to TRBJ2-2; 8 bases agree with TRBD1. J was trimmed by 0 bases and V by 6 bases; bases with no gene match: 3. Germline lookup yields CDR1 MNHNS and CDR2 SASEGT. The CDR3 sequence is 15 residues long. DNA for the CDR3: TGTGCCAGCAGCCGGGACAGGACGAACACCGGGGAGCTGTTTTTT. Encoded protein: CASSRDRTNTGELFF.

This clone came up once. J is TRBJ2-2 and V is TRBV25-1, with D possibly TRBD1 on 6 matching bases. V was trimmed by 2 bases and J by 3 bases, leaving 10 bases between them. CDR1 is MGHDK, CDR2 SYGVNS, per germline. The CDR3 is made up of 15 amino acids. CDR3 nucleotide sequence: TGTGCCAGCAGTGAAGGGGGCGTGGACACCGGGGAGCTGTTTTTT. Translating it yields CASSEGGVDTGELFF. Filled out from reference TRBV25-1 and TRBJ2-2, the complete variable domain reads EADIYQTPRYLVIGTGKKITLECSQTMGHDKMYWYQQDPGMELHLIHYSYGVNSTEKGDLSSESTVSRIRTEHFPLTLESARPSHTSQYLCASSEGGVDTGELFFGEGSRLTVL.

V is TRBV13 and J is TRBJ2-3; D is unclear. The germline gives CDR1 PRHDT, CDR2 FYEKMQ (reference sequence). Trimming pared 3 bases from V and 6 bases from J, leaving 10 bases between. This CDR3 is built from 13 residues. The CDR3 loop reads CASSLSPTDTQYF. The DNA for the CDR3 is TGTGCCAGCAGCTTGAGTCCCACCGATACGCAGTATTTT.

The J gene is TRBJ1-5, the V gene TRBV30, with 10 nucleotides matching TRBD1. V was clipped by 3 bases and J by 7 bases; unmatched bases: 6. Germline CDR1 and CDR2: GTSNPN and SVGIG (reference sequence). The CDR3 consists of 14 residues. The CDR3 DNA is TGTGCCTGGAGAGCCGGGACAGGGGTACAGCCCCAGCATTTT. This encodes CAWRAGTGVQPQHF.

The chain employs TRBV5-3 and TRBJ2-3, with D perhaps matching TRBD2 (5 bases). TRBV5-3 is an ORF; its function is uncertain. CDR3 length equals 16 residues. V was trimmed by 1 base and J by 3 bases, leaving 15 bases between them. CDR3 in DNA: TGTGCCAGAAGCTTGTATCCGGTCCGCGGGACAGATACGCAGTATTTT. It yields the protein CARSLYPVRGTDTQYF.

Remarks on this clone: This sample also contains other DNA sequences that code for the same CDR3. The chain uses TRBV11-2 and TRBJ2-7, with D tentatively TRBD1 (6 bases). This CDR3 has 13 amino acids. Germline CDR1 SGHAT, CDR2 FQNNGV. Trimming took 6 bases from V and 2 from J, leaving 11 bases between them. Written as DNA, the CDR3 is TGTGCCAGCAGTTTTGGACAGACCTACGAGCAGTACTTC. It codes for CASSFGQTYEQYF.

Concerning this clone: A read error may produce the germline difference seen at one junction end. The J gene is TRBJ2-1, the V gene TRBV7-3; 7 positions match TRBD2. This CDR3 has 16 amino acids. CDR1 SGHTA and CDR2 FQGTGA come from the germline V gene. The CDR3 DNA sequence: TGTGCCAGCAGCCTTTTTGCGGGAGCCTCCTTCAATGAGCAGTTCTTC. Translated: CASSLFAGASFNEQFF.

The rearrangement joins TRBV15 to TRBJ2-5; D is possibly TRBD1 (6 bases). There are 15 residues in the CDR3. Germline V gene sequence: CDR1 LNHNV, CDR2 YYDKDF (reference sequence). Trimming removed 1 base from V and 2 bases from J, with 11 bases in between. The CDR3 DNA is TGTGCCACCAGCAGAGCTTCCGGACAGCAAGAGACCCAGTACTTC. Its translation: CATSRASGQQETQYF.

The J gene is TRBJ1-2, the V gene TRBV6-8, with TRBD1 identical over 7 bases. This CDR3 comprises 17 residues. The germline CDR1 and CDR2 sequences are MNHGY and SAAAGT. Trimming cost V 6 bases and J 4 bases; bases outside gene matches: 17. Written as DNA, the CDR3 is TGTGCCAGCAGATCCATCACCGGGACAGATTCTTTCTATGGCTACACCTTC. Its translation: CASRSITGTDSFYGYTF.

V is TRBV7-2 and J is TRBJ1-2, with unresolved D. The CDR3 totals 12 residues. The ends were cut back, 1 base at V and 6 bases at J, with 6 bases in the middle. CDR1 is SGHTA and CDR2 is FQGNSA in the germline V gene. The CDR3 here is CASSLDPDGYTF. DNA for the CDR3: TGTGCCAGCAGCTTAGACCCGGATGGCTACACCTTC.

This chain joins TRBV5-4 and TRBJ1-2; D is unclear. Trimming left V 5 bases short and J 4 bases short, with 18 bases between. The CDR3 has 15 amino acids. The germline CDR1 and CDR2 sequences are SGHNT and YYREEE (reference sequence). The CDR3 sequence is CASRREGDPLYGYTF. DNA for the CDR3: TGTGCCAGCAGGAGGGAAGGAGACCCCCTCTATGGCTACACCTTC.

The rearrangement joins TRBV25-1 to TRBJ2-1, with 7 nucleotides matching TRBD1. This CDR3 comprises 14 residues. Trimming removed 3 bases from V and 6 bases from J; junction bases left unmatched: 5. The germline V gene has CDR1 MGHDK and CDR2 SYGVNS. CDR3 in amino acids: CASSEWTGGNEQFF. The CDR3 DNA follows: TGTGCCAGCAGTGAGTGGACAGGCGGCAATGAGCAGTTCTTC.

The gene calls are TRBV11-3 and TRBJ2-7; tentative D call: TRBD2 (6 bases). This CDR3 has 13 residues. V was shortened by 2 bases and J by 4 bases, with 9 bases between the two germline ends. The germline V gene encodes CDR1 SGHNT and CDR2 YENEEA. The CDR3 reads CASSLPGVYEQYF. CDR3 coding DNA: TGTGCCAGCAGCTTACCGGGGGTGTACGAGCAGTACTTC.

In DNA form, the CDR3 reads TGTGCCAGCAGCCTCATGGACAGCTACAATGAGCAGTTCTTC. The encoded protein is CASSLMDSYNEQFF. This rearrangement joins TRBV27 to TRBJ2-1, with TRBD1 as a possible D gene (6 bases). CDR1 and CDR2 (germline): MNHEY, SMNVEV (reference sequence). The V gene lost 6 bases and the J gene lost 3 bases, with 12 bases spanning the gap. This CDR3 is 14 amino acids long.

This chain uses TRBV19 with TRBJ1-1; TRBD1 is a possible D gene (5 bases). The CDR3 is made up of 12 amino acids. Between the trimmed V and J ends, which lost 6 bases and 2 bases, there was a span of 7 bases. Looked up from germline, CDR1 is LNHDA and CDR2 is SQIVND (reference sequence). The CDR3 region is CASRTGNTEAFF. As DNA, the CDR3 is TGTGCCAGTAGAACAGGAAACACTGAAGCTTTCTTT.

The V call is TRBV20-1, the J call TRBJ1-4; D unresolved. Trimming removed 3 bases from V and 7 bases from J, with 6 bases in between. CDR1 DFQATT and CDR2 SNEGSKA come from the germline V gene (reference sequence). CDR3 length equals 11 residues. As DNA, the CDR3 is TGCAGTGCTAGGGAGGTTGAAAAACTGTTTTTT. Its protein product is CSAREVEKLFF.

This clone was found a few times. V and J are TRBV14 and TRBJ2-1; maybe TRBD2 (5 bases). V dropped 1 base and J dropped 10 bases, with 11 bases sitting between them. Germline CDR1 is SGHDN and CDR2 is FVKESK. The CDR3 length is 13 residues. The CDR3 DNA is TGTGCCAGCAGCCAAGCTAATAGCGCCGAGCAGTTCTTC. Encoded protein: CASSQANSAEQFF. Full variable domain (outside the CDR3, taken from reference TRBV14 and TRBJ2-1): EAGVTQFPSHSVIEKGQTVTLRCDPISGHDNLYWYRRVMGKEIKFLLHFVKESKQDESGMPNNRFLAERTGGTYSTLKVQPAELEDSGVYFCASSQANSAEQFFGPGTRLTVL.

The chain has TRBV7-9 and TRBJ2-7; 8 nucleotides match TRBD2. Germline assignment: CDR1 SEHNR and CDR2 FQNEAQ (reference sequence). The CDR3 sequence is 16 residues long. Unmatched junction bases numbered 8, after V lost 4 bases and J lost 0 bases. The CDR3 loop is CASSSYSGVFSYEQYF. CDR3 in DNA: TGTGCCAGCAGCTCTTATAGCGGGGTGTTCTCCTACGAGCAGTACTTC.

The J gene is TRBJ2-7, the V gene TRBV6-4, with D hard to call. V lost 4 bases and J 6 bases, leaving 19 bases between the germline ends. Germline values: CDR1 MRHNA, CDR2 SNTAGT. The CDR3 runs to 15 residues. The CDR3 spells CASSGSKLGSGEQYF. The CDR3 nucleotides read TGTGCCAGCAGTGGGTCAAAGTTGGGTTCGGGCGAGCAGTACTTC.

V usage is TRBV6-1 and J usage is TRBJ1-1; possibly TRBD1 for D (6 bases). Per the germline V gene, CDR1 is MNHNS and CDR2 is SASEGT. V lost 1 base and J 0 bases, leaving 15 bases between the germline ends. The CDR3 totals 17 residues. The CDR3 DNA follows: TGTGCCAGCAGTGAAGAGGGCAGGGGTTTCATGAACACTGAAGCTTTCTTT. It codes for CASSEEGRGFMNTEAFF.

The chain links TRBV11-2 to TRBJ1-4, with D uncertain. The V gene's germline CDR1 is SGHAT and CDR2 FQNNGV. Trimming cost V 2 bases and J 7 bases, with 11 bases left between them. The CDR3 extends over 14 amino acids. The CDR3 DNA reads TGTGCCAGCAGCTTATTTTCTCCGGGTGAAAAACTGTTTTTT. Residues: CASSLFSPGEKLFF.

The chain recombines TRBV19 with TRBJ1-5, with D tentatively TRBD1 (6 bases). Per germline, CDR1 LNHDA and CDR2 SQIVND (reference sequence). The CDR3 covers 14 residues. V shed 3 bases and J shed 3 bases, with 9 bases lying between them. CDR3 sequence reads: CASSMQGTNQPQHF. CDR3 DNA: TGTGCCAGTAGTATGCAGGGGACCAATCAGCCCCAGCATTTT.

The chain uses TRBV5-6 and TRBJ2-7; 8 nucleotides match TRBD1. The V gene's germline CDR1 is SGHDT and CDR2 YYEEEE. The J segment lost 2 bases and the V segment lost 4 bases, leaving 11 bases of the junction unmatched. The CDR3 sequence is 16 residues long. CDR3 coding DNA: TGTGCCAGCAGCCGTCCCGGGACAGGCCATACCTACGAGCAGTACTTC. This codes for CASSRPGTGHTYEQYF.

This clone was detected a few times. This sequence joins TRBV18 and TRBJ1-4; D unclear. Trimming removed 4 bases at V and 6 bases at J, with 12 bases between. Germline V gives CDR1 KGHSH, CDR2 LQKENI. This CDR3 comprises 14 residues. The CDR3 DNA follows: TGTGCCAGCTCACTATTGGCAGAATATGAAAAACTGTTTTTT. Its translation is CASSLLAEYEKLFF.

The chain recombines TRBV5-6 with TRBJ2-1, with D possibly being TRBD1 (6 bases). CDR1 and CDR2 (germline): SGHDT, YYEEEE. The V and J ends lost 4 bases and 5 bases respectively, with 10 bases between them. The CDR3 length is 13 residues. The CDR3 here is CASSTDRNNEQFF. The CDR3 nucleotides read TGTGCCAGCAGCACCGACAGGAACAATGAGCAGTTCTTC.

J is TRBJ2-7 and V is TRBV5-4; D unclear. Trimming cost V 1 base and J 2 bases, with 10 bases left between them. The V gene's germline CDR1 is SGHNT and CDR2 YYREEE (reference sequence). The CDR3 has 14 amino acids. This CDR3 is CASSLNRETYEQYF. The CDR3 DNA reads as TGTGCCAGCAGCTTGAACAGAGAAACCTACGAGCAGTACTTC.

The chain has TRBV10-3 and TRBJ2-7, with 9 positions matching TRBD1. This CDR3 is built from 15 residues. V lost 1 base, J lost 6 bases, and 7 bases stayed unmatched. Germline CDR1 and CDR2: ENHRY and SYGVKD. CDR3 loop: CAISELVGQGGEQYF. CDR3 bases: TGTGCCATCAGTGAGTTGGTGGGACAGGGCGGCGAGCAGTACTTC.

This clone came up once. This rearrangement joins TRBV9 to TRBJ1-2, with TRBD1 identical over 9 bases. The CDR3 contains 12 residues. V was clipped by 6 bases and J by 8 bases; unmatched bases: 5. CDR1 is SGDLS, CDR2 YYNGEE, per germline. Here the CDR3 DNA reads TGTGCCAGCAAACAGGGGGCGAGCGGCTACACCTTC. Translation: CASKQGASGYTF.

This chain joins TRBV27 and TRBJ2-2; 13 bases line up with TRBD2. Germline V gene sequence: CDR1 MNHEY, CDR2 SMNVEV (reference sequence). The V segment lost 3 bases and the J segment 4 bases; nucleotides outside the gene matches: 14. The CDR3 is made up of 20 amino acids. The DNA for the CDR3 is TGTGCCAGCAGTTTTTTTGTCTACACTAGCGGGGGGGCGGGCACCGGGGAGCTGTTTTTT. Its translation is CASSFFVYTSGGAGTGELFF.